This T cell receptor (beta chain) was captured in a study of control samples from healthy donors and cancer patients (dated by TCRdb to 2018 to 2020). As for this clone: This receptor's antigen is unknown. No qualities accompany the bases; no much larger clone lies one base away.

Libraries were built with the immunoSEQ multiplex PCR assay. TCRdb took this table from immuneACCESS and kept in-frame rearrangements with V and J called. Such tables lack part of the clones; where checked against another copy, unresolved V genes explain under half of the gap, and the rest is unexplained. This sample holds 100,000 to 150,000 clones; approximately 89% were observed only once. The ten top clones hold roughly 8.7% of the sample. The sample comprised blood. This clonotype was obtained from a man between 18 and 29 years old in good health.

The nucleotide sequence is TGTGCCAGCTCACCAGGGACTGCGATTGGGCCCCAGCATTTT. This translates into CASSPGTAIGPQHF. The rearranged chain carries TRBV18 and TRBJ1-5; TRBD1 is perhaps the D gene, given 5 matching bases. Including the terminal cysteine and phenylalanine, the CDR3 comprises 14 residues. Only the CDR3 part of the read is kept: 42 bases, read in frame from the first base. V is clipped by 2 bases and J by 9 bases, and the sequence between their germline boundaries is 14 bases long. The germline V gene sets CDR1 to KGHSH and CDR2 to LQKENI.